This TCR beta chain is from a study of blood T cells in healthy people across ages. This clonotype came up a few times. A second PCR of roughly 7 to 11 cycles used a sample-barcoded 5' primer and a J-beta primer mix. One entry per CDR3 protein, called by TCRdb with MiXCR from the 5' RACE reads. The table shows about 1.1 million distinct CDR3 sequences, with roughly two fifths occurring only once. Healthy individuals of Caucasian origin from Russia, aged about 6 to 90, served as donors. Between the trimmed V and J ends, which lost 2 bases and 12 bases, there was a span of 23 bases. This CDR3 spans 16 amino acids. Germline V CDR1 and CDR2: SEHNR, FQNEAQ (reference sequence).

The specimen sequenced was blood. The chain joins TRBV7-9 to TRBJ2-1; a possible D gene is TRBD2 (6 bases). The TCR sequence derives from a young man in good health. The CDR3 spells CASSLSGLALEKGQFF. The CDR3 DNA follows: TGTGCCAGCAGCTTAAGCGGGCTAGCACTAGAAAAGGGGCAGTTCTTC.